These 27 T cell receptor beta chains came from one sample sequenced in a study of shared clonotypes between healthy human individuals. The data were produced by immunoSEQ multiplex PCR, yet TCRdb's version contains in-frame clones alone and is incomplete. Of some 1 million clones detected, about 76% appear once; the ten largest clones hold 1.4%. Sequenced sample: memory CD4+ T cells sorted from blood. Subset of the sample: CD45RA-negative fraction. Receptors originate from a man aged 18 to 30 in good health.

CDR3 coding DNA: TGTGCCAGCAGGCCTAGCGGGGGGCGGGGAGAGACCCAGTACTTC. Translation: CASRPSGGRGETQYF. The V and J genes are TRBV28 and TRBJ2-5; 11 nucleotides agree with TRBD2. The CDR3 is 15 amino acids. Germline V gene data show CDR1 as MDHEN and CDR2 as SYDVKM. Unmatched junction bases numbered 7, after V lost 6 bases and J lost 4 bases.

The chain uses TRBV7-2 and TRBJ2-5; D call uncertain. With 5 bases removed from V and 4 bases from J, the gap between germline ends came to 8 bases. This CDR3 has 12 residues. From germline, CDR1 is SGHTA and CDR2 FQGNSA. CDR3 protein: CASSPSRETQYF. The CDR3 DNA follows: TGTGCCAGCAGCCCATCAAGAGAGACCCAGTACTTC.

This chain connects TRBV6-1 to TRBJ2-3, with D maybe TRBD2 (6 bases). The CDR3 contains 15 residues. Per germline, CDR1 MNHNS and CDR2 SASEGT. Deletions cut 7 bases from V and 0 bases from J, with 14 bases between. CDR3 coding DNA: TGTGCCAGCAACCATCAGGAGGGGAGCACAGATACGCAGTATTTT. This gives the protein CASNHQEGSTDTQYF.

The rearrangement uses TRBV11-2 and TRBJ2-7, with 8 bases fitting TRBD2. J lost 2 bases, V lost 5 bases, and 8 bases had no gene match. CDR3 length equals 15 residues. The germline V gene has CDR1 SGHAT and CDR2 FQNNGV. CDR3 amino acids: CASSPGGSGAYEQYF. Written as DNA, the CDR3 is TGTGCCAGCAGCCCCGGTGGTAGCGGGGCCTACGAGCAGTACTTC.

The chain links TRBV9 to TRBJ2-3; D not certain. The CDR3 sequence is 12 residues long. CDR1 SGDLS and CDR2 YYNGEE come from the germline V gene. The V end was cut by 4 bases, the J end by 2 bases, with 5 bases between. CDR3 amino acids: CASSKATDTQYF. Here the CDR3 DNA reads TGTGCCAGCAGCAAAGCCACAGATACGCAGTATTTT.

CDR3: CASSPLPAGATGELFF. In nucleotides, the CDR3 is TGTGCCAGCTCACCACTCCCAGCGGGAGCCACCGGGGAGCTGTTTTTT. The gene calls are TRBV18 and TRBJ2-2, with TRBD2 matching over 8 bases. V lost 1 base to trimming and J lost 4 bases; unmatched junction nucleotides: 5. From germline, CDR1 is KGHSH and CDR2 LQKENI. The CDR3 is made up of 16 amino acids.

The V call is TRBV30, the J call TRBJ2-3, with D possibly matching TRBD2 (6 bases). Per germline, CDR1 GTSNPN and CDR2 SVGIG (reference sequence). This CDR3 is 11 amino acids long. CDR3 region: CARENGDTQYF. The CDR3 region has the DNA TGTGCACGGGAGAATGGAGATACGCAGTATTTT.

V usage is TRBV2 and J usage is TRBJ2-2; D is ambiguous. V was clipped by 6 bases and J by 1 base, with 12 bases between them. The V gene's germline CDR1 is SNHLY and CDR2 FYNNEI. This CDR3 has 15 residues. As DNA, the CDR3 is TGTGCCAGCAGCAGTGAAATGGTGAACACCGGGGAGCTGTTTTTT. Its translation is CASSSEMVNTGELFF.

This rearrangement joins TRBV2 to TRBJ2-6; 8 bases line up with TRBD1. This CDR3 is 15 amino acids long. V shed 6 bases and J 3 bases; nucleotides not matched to a gene: 4. The germline V gene has CDR1 SNHLY and CDR2 FYNNEI. The CDR3 loop reads CASRPGGYGANVLTF. The CDR3 nucleotides are TGTGCCAGCAGGCCAGGGGGCTATGGGGCCAACGTCCTGACTTTC. The variable domain in full, with the rest retrieved from reference TRBV2 and TRBJ2-6, is EPEVTQTPSHQVTQMGQEVILRCVPISNHLYFYWYRQILGQKVEFLVSFYNNEISEKSEIFDDQFSVERPDGSNFTLKIRSTKLEDSAMYFCASRPGGYGANVLTFGAGSRLTVL.

The rearrangement links TRBV7-3 to TRBJ2-3, with 9 bases matching TRBD2. The CDR3 spans 16 residues. With V trimmed by 5 bases and J by 4 bases, 10 bases remained unmatched. Germline V gives CDR1 SGHTA, CDR2 FQGTGA. For the CDR3, the DNA is TGTGCCAGCAGCGTGACCCATAGCGGGGGCTCAGATACGCAGTATTTT. Protein: CASSVTHSGGSDTQYF.

The chain employs TRBV9 and TRBJ2-3, with TRBD1 matching over 10 bases. This CDR3 is 17 amino acids long. V lost 0 bases to trimming and J lost 4 bases; unmatched junction nucleotides: 8. CDR1 SGDLS and CDR2 YYNGEE come from the germline V gene. For the CDR3, the DNA is TGTGCCAGCAGCGTAGCCCCAGGGGGACAGGGGCCAGATACGCAGTATTTT. This codes for CASSVAPGGQGPDTQYF.

This chain uses TRBV28 with TRBJ1-5; no clear D gene. Germline CDR1 reads MDHEN; CDR2 reads SYDVKM. The CDR3 has 11 amino acids. V shed 3 bases and J shed 7 bases, with 4 bases lying between them. CDR3 in amino acids: CASSFRQPQHF. CDR3 sequence (DNA): TGTGCCAGCAGTTTCAGGCAGCCCCAGCATTTT.

This chain links TRBV2 with TRBJ2-2, with 7 nucleotides matching TRBD1. Germline V gene data show CDR1 as SNHLY and CDR2 as FYNNEI. Unmatched junction bases numbered 4, after V lost 5 bases and J lost 4 bases. CDR3 length: 14 residues. The CDR3 protein is CASSWTGVTGELFF. DNA for the CDR3: TGTGCCAGCAGTTGGACAGGAGTCACCGGGGAGCTGTTTTTT.

The chain couples TRBV2 to TRBJ2-7; D is possibly TRBD1 (5 bases). The CDR3 is 15 amino acids. CDR1 is SNHLY and CDR2 is FYNNEI in the germline V gene. The V gene lost 6 bases and the J gene lost 2 bases, with 17 bases spanning the gap. This CDR3 reads CASSSQGIPTYEQYF. The DNA of the CDR3 is TGTGCCAGCAGCAGCCAGGGCATCCCCACCTACGAGCAGTACTTC. The entire variable domain, with the rest obtained from reference TRBV2 and TRBJ2-7, is as follows: EPEVTQTPSHQVTQMGQEVILRCVPISNHLYFYWYRQILGQKVEFLVSFYNNEISEKSEIFDDQFSVERPDGSNFTLKIRSTKLEDSAMYFCASSSQGIPTYEQYFGPGTRLTVT.

V and J are TRBV6-1 and TRBJ2-2, with D hard to call. Germline lookup yields CDR1 MNHNS and CDR2 SASEGT. The CDR3 length is 16 residues. Trimming removed 1 base from V and 4 bases from J, with 13 bases in between. Here the CDR3 DNA reads TGTGCCAGCAGTGAAGGAACGTACGGCGGCACCGGGGAGCTGTTTTTT. Encoded protein: CASSEGTYGGTGELFF.

The chain employs TRBV5-4 and TRBJ2-4; TRBD1 aligns across 7 bases. V lost 2 bases to trimming and J lost 8 bases; unmatched junction nucleotides: 7. This CDR3 is 14 amino acids long. CDR1 and CDR2 (germline): SGHNT, YYREEE (reference sequence). DNA for the CDR3: TGTGCCAGCAGCTTCGAGGGGGCGCCTGACATTCAGTACTTC. It specifies CASSFEGAPDIQYF.

The chain has TRBV5-1 and TRBJ2-1; 10 nucleotides align to TRBD2. The CDR3 runs to 16 residues. Germline V lookup: CDR1 SGHRS, CDR2 YFSETQ. Losses at the gene ends were 4 bases for V and 4 bases for J; bases not matched to a gene: 8. Here the CDR3 reads CASSRSQLAGYNEQFF. CDR3 DNA: TGCGCCAGCAGCCGGAGCCAACTAGCGGGATACAATGAGCAGTTCTTC.

This chain connects TRBV13 to TRBJ2-3; 7 nucleotides line up with TRBD1. CDR3 length: 16 amino acids. Unmatched junction bases numbered 12, after V lost 5 bases and J lost 4 bases. The V gene's germline CDR1 is PRHDT and CDR2 FYEKMQ (reference sequence). The CDR3 bases are TGTGCCAGCAGCCCATCCGGTCCAGGGGGAGCAGATACGCAGTATTTT. It is translated as CASSPSGPGGADTQYF.

The chain joins TRBV5-1 to TRBJ1-4; D perhaps matches TRBD1 (5 bases). Germline V gene sequence: CDR1 SGHRS, CDR2 YFSETQ. CDR3 size: 16 residues. V was pared by 4 bases and J by 17 bases, with 30 bases between. CDR3 residues: CASSPGGTEPGKTGFF. DNA of the CDR3: TGCGCCAGCAGCCCTGGGGGGACCGAACCAGGAAAAACTGGTTTTTTT.

The V call is TRBV27, the J call TRBJ2-1, with 10 bases aligning to TRBD2. V trimming: 5 bases; J trimming: 4 bases; junction bases outside the gene matches: 5. The CDR3 is made up of 15 amino acids. Looked up from germline, CDR1 is MNHEY and CDR2 is SMNVEV (reference sequence). The CDR3 nucleotides are TGTGCCAGCAGTCCGAGCGGGGGGGCTTACAATGAGCAGTTCTTC. Its translation is CASSPSGGAYNEQFF.

This chain uses TRBV6-5 with TRBJ1-2; D is perhaps TRBD1 (5 bases). The germline CDR1 and CDR2 sequences are MNHEY and SVGAGI. The CDR3 is made up of 13 amino acids. V lost 6 bases to trimming and J lost 5 bases, with 13 bases between them. The CDR3 nucleotides read TGTGCCAGCAGCCAGGGCTCCAAGTATGGCTACACCTTC. It translates to CASSQGSKYGYTF.

The V call is TRBV2, the J call TRBJ2-1; 9 bases map to TRBD2. The CDR3 contains 16 residues. Looked up from germline, CDR1 is SNHLY and CDR2 is FYNNEI. J gave up 5 bases and V 5 bases, and 10 bases lay outside the gene matches. For the CDR3, the DNA is TGTGCCAGCAGTCTTCTTAGCGGGGGACCGAACAATGAGCAGTTCTTC. It encodes CASSLLSGGPNNEQFF.

The chain links TRBV5-6 to TRBJ1-2, with a tentative D call TRBD1 (5 bases). This CDR3 is built from 13 residues. V lost 6 bases and J lost 7, with 16 bases in between. Germline V gene data show CDR1 as SGHDT and CDR2 as YYEEEE. CDR3 DNA sequence: TGTGCCAGCACCATAGGAGGGGCGAGTGGCTACACCTTC. Protein: CASTIGGASGYTF.

This clone was picked up a small number of times. The rearrangement joins TRBV5-6 to TRBJ1-2; perhaps TRBD1 as D (5 bases). The length of the CDR3 is 15 residues. In germline, CDR1 is SGHDT, CDR2 YYEEEE. V was pared by 3 bases and J by 5 bases, with 17 bases between. The CDR3 is CASSYPSGTTYGYTF. CDR3 sequence (DNA): TGTGCCAGCAGCTACCCCTCCGGGACCACTTATGGCTACACCTTC. Full variable domain (outside the CDR3, taken from reference TRBV5-6 and TRBJ1-2): DAGVTQSPTHLIKTRGQQVTLRCSPKSGHDTVSWYQQALGQGPQFIFQYYEEEERQRGNFPDRFSGHQFPNYSSELNVNALLLGDSALYLCASSYPSGTTYGYTFGSGTRLTVV.

The rearrangement uses TRBV27 and TRBJ1-1, with D possibly being TRBD1 (6 bases). This CDR3 contains 13 residues. Germline CDR1 is MNHEY and CDR2 is SMNVEV (reference sequence). Deletions cut 7 bases from V and 4 bases from J, with 13 bases between. CDR3 sequence reads: CASTGAMGTEAFF. The CDR3 DNA follows: TGTGCCAGCACAGGGGCGATGGGCACTGAAGCTTTCTTT.

This clone was seen a handful of times. This chain uses TRBV7-6 with TRBJ2-2; D may correspond to TRBD1 or TRBD2 (5 bases each). V was clipped by 3 bases and J by 11 bases, with 13 bases between them. Germline V gives CDR1 SGHVS, CDR2 FNYEAQ. This CDR3 has 13 residues. Written as DNA, the CDR3 is TGTGCCAGCAGCTTCCGGGACCGGGATGAGCTGTTTTTT. Its protein product is CASSFRDRDELFF. Full variable domain (missing parts from reference TRBV7-6 and TRBJ2-2): GAGVSQSPRYKVTKRGQDVALRCDPISGHVSLYWYRQALGQGPEFLTYFNYEAQQDKSGLPNDRFSAERPEGSISTLTIQRTEQRDSAMYRCASSFRDRDELFFGEGSRLTVL.

The chain uses TRBV27 and TRBJ2-6; D might be TRBD1 (6 bases). CDR1 and CDR2 (germline): MNHEY, SMNVEV (reference sequence). This CDR3 has 16 amino acids. Trimming removed 6 bases from V and 4 bases from J, with 16 bases in between. The chain's CDR3 is CASRRTGTPGANVLTF. CDR3 sequence (DNA): TGTGCCAGCAGGCGAACCGGGACACCCGGGGCCAACGTCCTGACTTTC. The whole variable domain, filled in from reference TRBV27 and TRBJ2-6, reads EAQVTQNPRYLITVTGKKLTVTCSQNMNHEYMSWYRQDPGLGLRQIYYSMNVEVTDKGDVPEGYKVSRKEKRNFPLILESPSPNQTSLYFCASRRTGTPGANVLTFGAGSRLTVL.